This TCR beta chain appears in the sequencing data of a study of Graves' ophthalmopathy and Graves' hyperthyroidism. General observations from the study: Using 13 signatures, a model distinguished ophthalmopathy from stable hyperthyroidism, reaching about 90% sensitivity and 81.08% specificity.

CDR1 and CDR2 from the germline V gene are DFQATT and SNEGSKA (reference sequence). The CDR3 is 10 amino acids. V lost 5 bases and J lost 6, with 8 bases in between. This clonotype was counted many times. The antigen is undetermined. Lactation, pregnancy, uncontrolled infections and other autoimmune diseases were all grounds for excluding patients. For repertoire sequencing, the TCR beta CDR3 regions were amplified from RNA transcripts. Scientists carried out first-round RT-PCR using HTBI primers and then a second-round multiplex PCR. One entry per CDR3 protein, called by TCRdb with MiXCR from the multiplex PCR reads. The sample includes fewer than 600,000 distinct CDR3 sequences, approximately 14% seen only once; the top ten take about 10%.

The sequence was obtained from a woman aged 25 to 39 with Graves' ophthalmopathy. Sequencing input: blood. This rearrangement joins TRBV20-1 to TRBJ2-7; D is uncertain. The CDR3 is CSARMSEQYF. CDR3 DNA: TGCAGTGCTCGGATGTCCGAGCAGTACTTC.